This T cell receptor beta chain comes out of a study of shared clonotypes between healthy human individuals. Study in general: Three plates were used per donor for CD4 naive, three for CD4 memory, two for CD8 naive and one for CD8 memory.

As to this clone: Its antigen remains unknown. The same CDR3 is also encoded by other DNA sequences in this sample.

Germline-derived CDR1 and CDR2 are DFQATT and SNEGSKA (reference sequence). The CDR3 sequence is 11 residues long. V was trimmed by 3 bases and J by 5 bases, leaving 7 bases between them. Adult Caucasians living in Nashville, Tennessee made up all of the donors. Researchers ran the assay at a deep level. Generated by immunoSEQ multiplex PCR, the TCRdb table keeps only in-frame clones and is missing some. The sample lists about a million clones, about three quarters occurring once. General study findings and limits: Donors were few, which limited the genetic and exposure-history diversity represented.

The sequence derives from a man between 18 and 29 years old in good health. V is TRBV20-1 and J is TRBJ2-5, with D perhaps TRBD2 (5 bases). Sequencing was performed on memory CD4+ T cells sorted from blood. The subset is: CD45RA-negative fraction. CDR3 in DNA: TGCAGTGCTAGGGGAGAGGAGACCCAGTACTTC. Translating it yields CSARGEETQYF.